The clone carrying this T cell receptor (beta chain) was seen only a few times. The target antigen is unknown. This entry is derived from a study of blood T cells in healthy people across ages. This CDR3 region has 13 residues. V was shortened by 0 bases and J by 1 base, with 6 bases between the two germline ends. Looked up from germline, CDR1 is DFQATT and CDR2 is SNEGSKA (reference sequence). There were at least 5.5 micrograms of total RNA extracted from every sample. General study findings and limits: Estimates drawn from one million T cells were deemed to understate diversity. Both naive CD4+ cell counts and diversity were greater in long-lived donors than in aged donors.

With a J-beta primer mix and a sample-barcoded 5' primer, a second PCR ran roughly 6 to 11 cycles. TCRdb re-analysed the 5' RACE reads in MiXCR, keeping a single row per CDR3 protein. The sample lists around 850,000 distinct CDR3 sequences; about 37% were seen once. This receptor was identified in a man younger than 35 in good health. The specimen sequenced was blood. V usage is TRBV20-1 and J usage is TRBJ1-1, with D unclear. The CDR3 reads CSARENKNTEAFF. Here the CDR3 DNA reads TGCAGTGCTAGAGAAAACAAGAACACTGAAGCTTTCTTT.